The text below deals with one T cell receptor beta chain. This clonotype was observed at least ten times. This clone's antigen is unknown. The input lacks base qualities; no much larger clone sits a single base away. Libraries came from 5' RACE. The sample was run on an Illumina HiSeq 2000. A universal primer binding site was added through template switching, and the final cDNA carried a unique molecular identifier so that TCR cDNA molecules could be counted accurately. First-strand cDNA for TCR alpha and beta chains was synthesized from specific primers in the conserved constant-segment region. To control for contamination, every cDNA library carried two barcodes: a SMART-Mk sample barcode plus Illumina barcodes. TruSeq adapter sequences, together with Illumina sample barcodes, were added in two successive PCR steps. The TCR alpha and beta cDNA libraries were sequenced on the Illumina HiSeq platform using custom primers. Processing in the source paper ran as follows. Unique molecular identifiers were extracted from raw reads with MiGEC, and CDR3 positions were determined with MiXCR. For each individual, recombination models were inferred using an EM algorithm with the repgenHMM and IGoR tools. The analysis of shared clonotypes was done with the tcR package in R, with sharing normalized by the product of cloneset sizes. To study raw recombination free of thymic and clonal selection effects, out-of-frame nonproductive sequences were analyzed. TCRdb trimmed the raw reads at Q25, called clones with MiXCR and kept productive beta chains. For every CDR3 protein sequence, its rows merge into one entry that carries the most common genes and DNA. TCRdb assigned the V and J calls; the authors' analysis was not used. The sample table contains hundreds of thousands of distinct CDR3 sequences; only one count was recorded for over 8.5% of them. Around 0.98% of the sample goes to the ten largest clones.

This specimen belongs to a study of identical twins (TCRdb year 2016). Regarding the research as a whole: To test whether fetal clonotypes persist, the study used deep sequencing on TCR alpha and beta repertoires from monozygotic twins, unrelated adults of various ages, and cord blood. To rule out contamination, the twin experiments were replicated at different times with different library preparation protocols.

The paper's findings and limits, for the study overall: Compared with coincidental sharing between unrelated individuals, out-of-frame TCR alpha sequences shared between twins showed an excess of sequences with low generation probability. Invariant T cells such as MAIT and iNKT could partly confound zero-insertion analyses, though diverse VJ usage argued against this for most clonotypes. In monozygotic twins, recombination models systematically underestimated out-of-frame TCR alpha sharing, but the models matched the sharing seen between unrelated individuals. Abundant cord blood beta clonotypes had fewer insertions, young adult naive repertoires showed a similar but weaker trend, and memory repertoires showed no such trend. Because the same donors could not be followed over many years, the conclusions depended on cross-sectional statistical analysis. In beta out-of-frame sequences, excess twin sharing was weaker, because having fewer shared sequences lowered the signal-to-noise ratio.

V was cut back by 4 bases and J by 5 bases, leaving a gap of 14 bases between them. Reading the germline V gene (reference sequence) gives CDR1 DFQATT and CDR2 SNEGSKA. There are 13 amino acids in the CDR3, from cysteine to phenylalanine inclusive. Only the CDR3 part of the read is kept: 39 bases, read in frame from the first base. Every donor was a healthy Caucasian. Three pairs of female monozygotic twins, all aged 18 to 29 years, were included in the twin cohort. The RNA used for TCR libraries was isolated from peripheral blood mononuclear cells. This sample also belongs to another study, concerning yellow fever vaccine responses in identical twins. The other study reports the following: The T cell response to vaccination in identical twins was reported by the authors to appear partly convergent and partly personalized. In identical twins, the study followed T cell clones that responded to the vaccine with precision.

The chain couples TRBV20-1 to TRBJ1-2; D gene: possibly TRBD1, on 5 matching bases. The sequencing input was PBMCs. The receptor was derived from a woman aged 18-29 years in good health. Here is the DNA: TGCAGTGCTACCCTTGGGGGAATGTATGGCTACACCTTC. This gives the protein CSATLGGMYGYTF.